This TCR beta chain was recovered during a study of CD8 T cells in ankylosing spondylitis. Study-wide points: Typical of ankylosing spondylitis blood, it appeared, was a TCR beta motif of about eight highly homologous variants. Past studies reported some motif variants in reactive arthritis synovial fluid and blood. CD8+ cells made up the disease-linked clones, which were relatively rare in peripheral blood. Reported data indicate significant enrichment of disease-linked clones within matched ankylosing spondylitis synovial fluid.

The authors made TCR beta libraries by quantitative 5'-RACE with molecular barcodes. TCRdb itself ran the 5' RACE reads through MiXCR, one entry per CDR3 protein. The sample lists some 450,000 distinct CDR3 sequences; roughly 18% were seen once. Remarks on this clonotype: As yet, its antigen is unknown.

The CDR3 runs 14 residues. V was shortened by 1 base and J by 7 bases, with 9 bases between the two germline ends. Germline V CDR1 and CDR2: SGHRS, YFSETQ. The sequenced sample consisted of blood, either unsorted or a sorted T cell fraction (not recorded which). The chain has TRBV5-1 and TRBJ1-6, with D hard to call. The sequence was collected from a male donor with ankylosing spondylitis. The CDR3 sequence: CASSLPAQNSPLHF. Written as DNA, the CDR3 is TGCGCCAGCAGCTTGCCCGCCCAGAATTCACCCCTCCACTTT.